The following is a TCR beta chain sequence with its context. Its antigen is still unknown. The data belong to a study of T cell responses to AZD1222 COVID-19 vaccine. Germline CDR1 MNHEY, CDR2 SMNVEV (reference sequence). V lost 5 bases and J 13 bases, leaving 18 bases between the germline ends. The CDR3 spans 13 residues. General observations from the study: Vaccine-associated CD4 TCRs ranged over spike, dominating at 160-218 and 743-854. Baseline testing showed seropositivity in only a handful of AZD1222 recipients. Reportedly, nearly half of unique spike TCRs recognized epitopes outside B.1.351/B.1.1.7 mutations.

Some clones are missing from TCRdb's copy, which holds only in-frame ones; the method was immunoSEQ multiplex PCR. The repertoire holds some 110,000 clones, more than 75% seen once, with 3.5% in the top ten. This chain joins TRBV27 and TRBJ2-1, with D perhaps matching TRBD1 (6 bases). The input for sequencing was peripheral blood, taken 28 days after the second AZD1222 dose. The receptor was derived from an adult who received the AZD1222 COVID-19 vaccine. CDR3 amino acids: CASSAVGAQSQFF. In DNA, the CDR3 is TGTGCCAGCAGTGCCGTGGGGGCCCAATCCCAGTTCTTC.